This T cell receptor beta chain was sequenced in a study of post-analysis software for immune sequencing data. About the study: There were relapsing-remitting, secondary progressive and progressive-relapsing multiple sclerosis among the disease courses included.

Carried by the TCR beta cDNA libraries were unique molecular identifiers. Yield was 500,000 or so cDNA molecules from approximately 0.91 to 9.4 million T cells. TCRdb ran MiXCR on the PCR reads and lists one entry per CDR3 protein. Of about 400,000 distinct CDR3 sequences in the sample, less than 35% are singletons; the top ten hold 13%. In the case of this clonotype: Its antigen remains unidentified.

V was clipped by 6 bases and J by 4 bases, with 10 bases between them. CDR3 length: 13 residues. The germline V gene has CDR1 ENHRY and CDR2 SYGVKD. Study conclusions and caveats: Patients used about 5 TRBV segments, including TRBV5-6, TRBV5-1 and TRBV20-1, more often than controls. Same-batch preparations were strongly co-clustered by F measure. For normalized Chao1 diversity, multiple sclerosis patients scored significantly lower than controls did.

V and J are TRBV10-3 and TRBJ1-5; the D gene is possibly TRBD1 (5 bases). Sequences were obtained from blood. The TCR sequence derives from a girl aged 5 to 17 with multiple sclerosis. CDR3 in amino acids: CAIRGGDNQPQHF. CDR3 in DNA: TGTGCCATCAGGGGGGGGGATAATCAGCCCCAGCATTTT.